This T cell receptor beta chain was documented in a study of blood T cell repertoires in COVID-19. Study in general: COVID-19 samples from acute and convalescent phases originated in the United States, Italy and Spain.

Germline CDR1 SGHRS, CDR2 YFSETQ. This CDR3 region has 14 residues. The V and J ends lost 6 bases and 4 bases, in that order; junction bases with no gene match: 10. Seattle cases were enrolled at active infection and followed longitudinally. In the original workflow: Estimates of nucleated cell counts were drawn from the amplification of reference gene primers. TCRdb's copy holds only in-frame clones and misses some; the assay was immunoSEQ multiplex PCR. V, J and clone size derive from that table, while D and trimming were established from the DNA sequence. The data hold 500,000 to 600,000 clones, with around 90% observed a single time.

V is TRBV5-1 and J is TRBJ2-7; 7 bases are a match to TRBD1. The sequencing input was peripheral blood. The receptor's source is a woman in her fifties or sixties with COVID-19, enrolled during active disease. In DNA, the CDR3 is TGCGCCAGCAACCCTCCGGGACAGCCATACGAGCAGTACTTC. Its translation: CASNPPGQPYEQYF.